This T cell receptor beta chain was captured by sequencing in a study of cytomegalovirus exposure and HLA in healthy donors. In its sample, this clone was seen a few times. Its target is unknown. The V end lost 0 bases, the J end lost 5 bases, and 14 bases lay between the germline ends. CDR3 length equals 17 residues. Sequencing was performed with immunoSEQ multiplex PCR; in TCRdb, only in-frame clones are kept and a portion is missing. The sample has under 300,000 clones, 90% seen once. The donors were members of the validation cohort, which comprised approximately 120 subjects and was separate from the first cohort of more than 500 subjects. Overall study results and limits: According to the study, 160 or so TCR beta chains were cytomegalovirus-associated. According to a subsequent analysis, TCR clusters identified in the first cohort showed a tendency to co-occur across the roughly 110 validation repertoires. In vitro assays verified that a few CMV-associated chains recognized CMV antigens specifically.

J is TRBJ1-6 and V is TRBV23-1, with unresolved D. TRBV23-1 is sorted into the ORF group, with uncertain function. The source is a woman aged 18-29 years in good health and CMV-seronegative. Sequenced sample: PBMCs. The CDR3 sequence: CASSQSISGLHNSPLHF. CDR3 sequence (DNA): TGCGCCAGCAGTCAATCGATTTCAGGTCTCCATAATTCACCCCTCCACTTT.